This TCR beta chain was identified during a study of OX40 agonist ivuxolimab in advanced cancers. Study details: Ivuxolimab doses were 0.01, 0.1, 0.3, 1.5, 3 or 10 mg/kg every 2 weeks. Of mixed ages from roughly 23 to 80 and averaging about 56 years, the group was about 80% male.

This clone was detected once. Some clones are missing from TCRdb's copy, which holds only in-frame ones; the method was immunoSEQ multiplex PCR. Counted here are 76,000 or so clones, around 85% occurring once; the ten biggest clones make up roughly 6%. The V gene lost 0 bases and the J gene lost 4 bases, with 13 bases spanning the gap. The CDR3 sequence is 16 residues long. Per germline, CDR1 MGHRA and CDR2 YSYEKL. The TCR was taken from an adult with an advanced solid tumor such as melanoma, head and neck, liver or kidney cancer. V gene TRBV4-1 combines with J gene TRBJ2-1; D assignment may be TRBD1 or TRBD2 (5 bases each). The sequencing used CD4+ or CD8+ T cells sorted from blood, collected in a trial of the OX40 agonist ivuxolimab. CDR3 bases: TGCGCCAGCAGCCAAGATCACGGGGACCCTTACAATGAGCAGTTCTTC. It specifies CASSQDHGDPYNEQFF.